This TCR beta chain was sequenced for a study of T cell responses to AZD1222 COVID-19 vaccine. The overall study: Recipients boosted at about 4 weeks or about 12 weeks are pooled. General study points: Baseline antibody screening turned up just a handful of seropositive AZD1222 recipients. There were mostly white British donors and more females than males, and clonal diversity was possibly underestimated.

Sequenced by immunoSEQ multiplex PCR; TCRdb stores in-frame clones only, minus some. The data hold tens of thousands of clones, with 87% observed a single time. Concerning this clone itself: What it binds is unknown.

V shed 4 bases and J 6 bases; nucleotides not matched to a gene: 7. The CDR3 sequence is 14 residues long. Germline CDR1 reads LNHDA; CDR2 reads SQIVND (reference sequence). This chain joins TRBV19 and TRBJ2-7; 9 nucleotides line up with TRBD1. The sequencing here drew on peripheral blood, taken on day 0 of AZD1222 vaccination. The receptor was derived from an adult in good health. CDR3 sequence reads: CASSKRDRAPEQYF. The CDR3 region has the DNA TGTGCCAGTAGTAAACGGGACAGGGCCCCCGAGCAGTACTTC.